This T cell receptor (beta chain) was sequenced in a study of CD8+CD57+ T cells in acquired aplastic anemia. Patients chosen for sequencing had shown CD8+CD57+ cell expansion by flow cytometry. Genomic DNA, the template, was used for profiling of the TCR beta VDJ and CDR3. One entry per CDR3 protein, called by TCRdb with MiXCR from the reads. Of 170,000 or so distinct CDR3 sequences in the sample, about 50% are singletons; the top ten hold roughly 29%. The TCR was taken from a human donor with aplastic anemia. Sequencing was carried out using sorted CD4+, CD8+, or CD8+CD57+ T cells (not recorded which) from PBMCs.

The CDR3 sequence is CASSPYPRKGYEQYF. The CDR3 DNA sequence: TGTGCCAGCAGCCCCTATCCTAGAAAGGGCTACGAGCAGTACTTC. The chain recombines TRBV3-1 with TRBJ2-7; unclear D gene. The germline V and J ends were trimmed by 4 bases and 3 bases, with 16 bases remaining between them. The V gene's germline CDR1 is LGHDT and CDR2 YNNKEL (reference sequence). The CDR3 loop spans 15 amino acids.